This T cell receptor beta chain was identified in a study of T cell responses to AZD1222 COVID-19 vaccine. In regard to this clone: The antigen remains undetermined.

V lost 2 bases and J 1 base, leaving 4 bases between the germline ends. This CDR3 contains 13 residues. The germline CDR1 and CDR2 sequences are LGHDT and YNNKEL (reference sequence). Sequencing used immunoSEQ multiplex PCR; TCRdb keeps in-frame clones, though not all of them. This sample carries approximately 80,000 clones, about nine tenths of them seen once, and the ten largest clones take about 22%. Study-wide findings and caveats: Clonal diversity may have been underestimated in mostly white British donors. Only six or seven AZD1222 recipients were seropositive at baseline.

Material: peripheral blood, obtained on day 0 of AZD1222 vaccination. This sequence was found in an adult in good health. This rearrangement joins TRBV3-1 (or the pseudogene TRBV3-2) to TRBJ2-3, with D unresolved. CDR3 amino acids: CASSQQGTDTQYF. CDR3 nucleotides: TGTGCCAGCAGCCAACAGGGCACAGATACGCAGTATTTT.